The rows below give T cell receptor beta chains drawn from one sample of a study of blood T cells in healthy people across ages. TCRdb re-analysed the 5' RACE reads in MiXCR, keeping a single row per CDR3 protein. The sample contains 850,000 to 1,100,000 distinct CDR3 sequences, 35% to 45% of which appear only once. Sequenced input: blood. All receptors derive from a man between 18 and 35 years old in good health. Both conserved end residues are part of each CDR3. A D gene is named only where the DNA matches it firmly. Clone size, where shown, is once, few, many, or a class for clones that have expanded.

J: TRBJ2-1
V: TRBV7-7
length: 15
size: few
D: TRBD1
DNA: TGTGCTAGCAGCTACGGGACAGGTTTAGGCAATGAGCAGTTCTTC
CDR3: CASSYGTGLGNEQFF

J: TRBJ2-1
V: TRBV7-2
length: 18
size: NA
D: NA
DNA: TGTGCCAGCAGCGCCATTTTTTTCGGCGGGCGAACTTTCAATGAGCAGTTCTTC
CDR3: CASSAIFFGGRTFNEQFF

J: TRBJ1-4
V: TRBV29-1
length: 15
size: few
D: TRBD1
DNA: TGCAGCGTTACGAGAGGGACAGGGGTGAATGAAAAACTGTTTTTT
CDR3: CSVTRGTGVNEKLFF

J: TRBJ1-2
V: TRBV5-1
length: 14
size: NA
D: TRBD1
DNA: TGCGCCAGCAGCTTGAGTGGGACAGGGACTGGCTACACCTTC
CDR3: CASSLSGTGTGYTF

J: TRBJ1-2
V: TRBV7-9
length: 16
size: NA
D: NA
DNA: TGTGCCAGCAGCTCATACGTTGGGACTCCTTCGGGTGGCTACACCTTC
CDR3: CASSSYVGTPSGGYTF

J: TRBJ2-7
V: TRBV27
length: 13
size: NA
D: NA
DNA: TGTGCCAGCAGTACTGGGAACAACTACGAGCAGTACTTC
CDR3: CASSTGNNYEQYF

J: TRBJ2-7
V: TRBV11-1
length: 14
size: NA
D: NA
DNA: TGTGCCAGCAGTTTAGGTTACGGTACCTACGAGCAGTACTTC
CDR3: CASSLGYGTYEQYF

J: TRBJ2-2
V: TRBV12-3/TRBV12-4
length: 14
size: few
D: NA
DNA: TGTGCCAGCAGTTTGAAACGGGGGCCCGGGGAGCTGTTTTTT
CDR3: CASSLKRGPGELFF

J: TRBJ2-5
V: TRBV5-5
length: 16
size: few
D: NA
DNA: TGTGCCAGCAGCTTGGGACAGTTCTTATTTCAAGAGACCCAGTACTTC
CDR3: CASSLGQFLFQETQYF

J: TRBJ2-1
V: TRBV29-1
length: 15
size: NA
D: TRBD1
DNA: TGCAGCGTTAACCCGACAGGGGGCGGTGATCATGAGCAGTTCTTC
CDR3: CSVNPTGGGDHEQFF

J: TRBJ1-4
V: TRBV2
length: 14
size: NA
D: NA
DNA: TGTGCCAGCAGTGTCCGGGCCGCTAATGAAAAACTGTTTTTT
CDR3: CASSVRAANEKLFF

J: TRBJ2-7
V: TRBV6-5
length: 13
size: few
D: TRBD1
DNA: TGTGCCAGCAGCCCGGGACAGGTCAGAGAGCAGTACTTC
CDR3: CASSPGQVREQYF

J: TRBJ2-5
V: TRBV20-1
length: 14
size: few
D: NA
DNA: TGCAGTGCTAAAAGGGGGGGATTCCCAGAGACCCAGTACTTC
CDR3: CSAKRGGFPETQYF

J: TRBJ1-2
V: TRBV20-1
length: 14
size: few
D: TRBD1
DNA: TGCAGTGCTAGACCTGACAGGGGGCTTTATGGCTACACCTTC
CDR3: CSARPDRGLYGYTF

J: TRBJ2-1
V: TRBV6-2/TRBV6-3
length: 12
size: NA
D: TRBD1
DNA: TGTGCCAGCAGTTCCGCCGGGACAGGGAAGTTCTTC
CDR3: CASSSAGTGKFF

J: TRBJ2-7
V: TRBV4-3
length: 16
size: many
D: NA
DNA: TGCGCCAGCAGCCAAGATTCTCGGCACCCCTCCTACGAGCAGTACTTC
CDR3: CASSQDSRHPSYEQYF

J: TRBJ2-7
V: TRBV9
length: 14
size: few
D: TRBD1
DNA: TGTGCCAGCAGCGTAGAGGACAGGGGTTCCGAGCAGTACTTC
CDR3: CASSVEDRGSEQYF

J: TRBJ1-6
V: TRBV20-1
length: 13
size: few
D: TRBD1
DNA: TGCAGTGTGGCAGGGGGCTCTAATTCACCCCTCCACTTT
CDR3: CSVAGGSNSPLHF

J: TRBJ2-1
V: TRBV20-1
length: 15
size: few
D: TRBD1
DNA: TGCAGTGCTAGAGATCCCGGGACAGGGAGCAATGAGCAGTTCTTC
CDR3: CSARDPGTGSNEQFF

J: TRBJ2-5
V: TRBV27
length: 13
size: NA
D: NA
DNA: TGTGCCAGCAGTCACCCAGTCACAGAGACCCAGTACTTC
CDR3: CASSHPVTETQYF

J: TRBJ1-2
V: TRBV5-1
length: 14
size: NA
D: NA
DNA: TGCGCCAGCAGCTTGGGGGCCACCACCGATGGCTACACCTTC
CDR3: CASSLGATTDGYTF

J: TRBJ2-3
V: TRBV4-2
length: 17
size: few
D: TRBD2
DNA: TGTGCCAGCAGCCAAGATGTGGCTAGCGGGGAAACAGATACGCAGTATTTT
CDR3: CASSQDVASGETDTQYF

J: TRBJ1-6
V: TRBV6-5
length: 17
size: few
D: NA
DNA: TGTGCCAGCAACCTTACCCCTAGGAGCTCCTATAATTCACCCCTCCACTTT
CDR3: CASNLTPRSSYNSPLHF

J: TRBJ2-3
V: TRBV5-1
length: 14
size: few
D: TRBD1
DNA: TGCGCCAGCAGCCAAGGTGGACAGGGAGATTCGCAGTATTTT
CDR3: CASSQGGQGDSQYF

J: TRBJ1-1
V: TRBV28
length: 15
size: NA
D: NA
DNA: TGTGCCAGCCATCCCTGGGGGGCCCGAGGCACTGAAGCTTTCTTT
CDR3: CASHPWGARGTEAFF

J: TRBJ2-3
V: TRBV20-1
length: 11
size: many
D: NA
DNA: TGCAGTGCCGACGGCCCAGATACGCAGTATTTT
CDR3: CSADGPDTQYF

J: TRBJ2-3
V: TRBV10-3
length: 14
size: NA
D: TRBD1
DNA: TGTGCCATCAGGGGGACAGGGCCCACAGATACGCAGTATTTT
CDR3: CAIRGTGPTDTQYF

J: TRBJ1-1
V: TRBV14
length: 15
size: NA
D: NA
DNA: TGTGCCAGCAGCCAAGAGGACAGAGGGGGAACTGAAGCTTTCTTT
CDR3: CASSQEDRGGTEAFF

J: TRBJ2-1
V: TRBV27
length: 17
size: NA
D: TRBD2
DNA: TGTGCCAGCAGCTTAGCTGGTCCCGGGACTAGTGGGAATGAGCAGTTCTTC
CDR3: CASSLAGPGTSGNEQFF

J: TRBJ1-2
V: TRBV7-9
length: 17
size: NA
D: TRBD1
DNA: TGTGCCAGCAGCCCTGGACAGGGGGACCCTCTTTGGTATGGCTACACCTTC
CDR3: CASSPGQGDPLWYGYTF

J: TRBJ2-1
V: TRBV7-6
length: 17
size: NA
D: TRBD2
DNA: TGTGCCAGCAGCTTGAGGACTAGCGGGGACCTCGGCAATGAGCAGTTCTTC
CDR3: CASSLRTSGDLGNEQFF

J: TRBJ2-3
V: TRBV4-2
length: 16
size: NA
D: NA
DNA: TGTGCCAGCAGCCCACTAGGGGTAGCTAGCACAGATACGCAGTATTTT
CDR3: CASSPLGVASTDTQYF

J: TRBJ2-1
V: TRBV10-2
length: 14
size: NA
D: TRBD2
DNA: TGCGCCAGCGGGTCTAGCGGGGGGGCAGGAGAGCAGTTCTTC
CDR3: CASGSSGGAGEQFF

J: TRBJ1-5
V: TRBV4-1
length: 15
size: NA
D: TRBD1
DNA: TGCGCCAGCAGCCAAGAGACAGGGGGGAGGCAGCCCCAGCATTTT
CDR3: CASSQETGGRQPQHF

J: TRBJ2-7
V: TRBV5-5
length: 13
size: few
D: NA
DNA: TGTGCCAGCAGCCAGGGCGGGGCCTACGAGCAGTACTTC
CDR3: CASSQGGAYEQYF

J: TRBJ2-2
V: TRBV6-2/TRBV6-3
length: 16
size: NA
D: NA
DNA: TGTGCCAGCAGTTACTCGAGGCAGGGGCCAGCCGGGGAGCTGTTTTTT
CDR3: CASSYSRQGPAGELFF

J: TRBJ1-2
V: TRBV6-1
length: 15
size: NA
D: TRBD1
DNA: TGTGCCAGCAGTGAGGGGACAGGGGGACTATATGGCTACACCTTC
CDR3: CASSEGTGGLYGYTF

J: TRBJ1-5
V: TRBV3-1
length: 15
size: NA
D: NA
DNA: TGTGCCAGCAGCGAGGGAATCAATAGCAATCAGCCCCAGCATTTT
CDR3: CASSEGINSNQPQHF

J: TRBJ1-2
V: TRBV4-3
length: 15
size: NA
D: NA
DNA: TGCGCCAGCAGCCAAGACTTTAAGCTCAAGCACGGCTACACCTTC
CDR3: CASSQDFKLKHGYTF

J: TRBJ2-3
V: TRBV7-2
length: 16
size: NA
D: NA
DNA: TGTGCCAGCAGCCCCCCAGACAGTATACGCACAGATACGCAGTATTTT
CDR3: CASSPPDSIRTDTQYF

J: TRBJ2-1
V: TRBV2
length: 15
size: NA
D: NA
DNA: TGTGCCAGCAGTGAAGCGGAGGGACTCACGTTAGCGCAGTTCTTC
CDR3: CASSEAEGLTLAQFF

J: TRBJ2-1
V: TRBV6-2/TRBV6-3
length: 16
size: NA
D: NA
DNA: TGTGCCAGCACCTTTGACAGCTTTCGCTCCTACAATGAGCAGTTCTTC
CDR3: CASTFDSFRSYNEQFF

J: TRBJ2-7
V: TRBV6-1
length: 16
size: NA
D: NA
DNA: TGTGCCAGCAGTGAAGCGTGGGGGGCAGGAGACAATGAGCAGTACTTC
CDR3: CASSEAWGAGDNEQYF

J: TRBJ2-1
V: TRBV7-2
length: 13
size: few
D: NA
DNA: TGTGCCAGCAGCCGCTCGGTGGGCAATGAGCAGTTCTTC
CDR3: CASSRSVGNEQFF

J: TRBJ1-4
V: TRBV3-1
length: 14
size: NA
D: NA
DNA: TGTGCCATACTAGGACAGACAACTAATGAAAAACTGTTTTTT
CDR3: CAILGQTTNEKLFF

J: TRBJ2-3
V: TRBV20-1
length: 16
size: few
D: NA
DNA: TGCAGTGCTAGAAACCAGCCGGGACAACGGGCAGATACGCAGTATTTT
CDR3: CSARNQPGQRADTQYF